The 21 T cell receptor beta chains reported below all come from one sample, sequenced in a study of cytomegalovirus exposure and HLA in healthy donors. The PCR ran on 60 Vbeta and 13 Jbeta primers. Assay used: immunoSEQ multiplex PCR; TCRdb lists only in-frame clones, some missing. Of approximately 73,000 clones listed, approximately 57% are singletons. The sample comprised PBMCs. The receptor source for this set is a man in his thirties or forties in good health and CMV-seropositive.

The chain combines TRBV2 with TRBJ1-3; a possible D gene is TRBD1 (6 bases). The CDR3 covers 15 residues. Trimming took off 3 bases at V and 0 bases at J, with 9 bases between the two ends. Germline V gives CDR1 SNHLY, CDR2 FYNNEI. CDR3 nucleotides: TGTGCCAGCAGTGAGGGGGACACCTCTGGAAACACCATATATTTT. Translating gives CASSEGDTSGNTIYF.

The CDR3: CASSRWGTGRTEAFF. CDR3 DNA sequence: TGTGCCAGCAGTCGGTGGGGGACAGGGAGAACTGAAGCTTTCTTT. The chain joins TRBV28 to TRBJ1-1; 9 bases line up with TRBD1. V was pared by 5 bases and J by 5 bases, with 9 bases of the junction left unmatched. Looked up from germline, CDR1 is MDHEN and CDR2 is SYDVKM. This CDR3 has 15 residues.

V is TRBV28 and J is TRBJ1-4; 7 positions agree with TRBD1. V lost 4 bases to trimming and J lost 3 bases; unmatched junction nucleotides: 5. Germline CDR1 MDHEN, CDR2 SYDVKM. CDR3 size: 15 residues. Written as DNA, the CDR3 is TGTGCCAGCAGTTCAACAGGGGCGGCTAATGAAAAACTGTTTTTT. Protein sequence: CASSSTGAANEKLFF.

This clone turned up a few times. The rearrangement joins TRBV2 to TRBJ1-2, with TRBD1 matching over 10 bases. The CDR3 length is 13 residues. J was trimmed by 8 bases and V by 5 bases; bases with no gene match: 5. The germline V gene has CDR1 SNHLY and CDR2 FYNNEI. The CDR3 DNA reads TGTGCCAGCAGTTATGGACAGGGGGACGGCTACACCTTC. Amino acid sequence: CASSYGQGDGYTF.

This rearrangement joins TRBV11-2 to TRBJ2-7; 10 bases are a match to TRBD2. The CDR3 sequence is 18 residues long. The V segment lost 1 base and the J segment 5 bases; nucleotides outside the gene matches: 14. Germline CDR1 and CDR2: SGHAT and FQNNGV. In DNA form, the CDR3 reads TGTGCCAGCAGCTTAGTTGGGGCTAGCGGGAGTCTAACTCACGAGCAGTACTTC. This sequence encodes CASSLVGASGSLTHEQYF.

J is TRBJ1-2 and V is TRBV5-1; 10 bases line up with TRBD1. Germline V CDR1 and CDR2: SGHRS, YFSETQ. This CDR3 spans 14 amino acids. The trim removed 3 bases at V and 4 bases at J, leaving 3 bases unmatched. The CDR3 sequence: CASSWTGGSYGYTF. In DNA, the CDR3 is TGCGCCAGCAGCTGGACAGGGGGTAGCTATGGCTACACCTTC. Using reference TRBV5-1 and TRBJ1-2 for the parts outside the CDR3, the full variable domain is KAGVTQTPRYLIKTRGQQVTLSCSPISGHRSVSWYQQTPGQGLQFLFEYFSETQRNKGNFPGRFSGRQFSNSRSEMNVSTLELGDSALYLCASSWTGGSYGYTFGSGTRLTVV.

This clone came up once. J is TRBJ2-7 and V is TRBV4-3, with 10 bases matching TRBD2. Germline V CDR1 and CDR2: LGHNA, YSLEER. V lost 1 base to trimming and J lost 2 bases; unmatched junction nucleotides: 8. The CDR3 is 17 amino acids. CDR3 protein: CASSQGLAGSTAYEQYF. The CDR3, as DNA: TGCGCCAGCAGCCAAGGACTAGCGGGTTCGACTGCCTACGAGCAGTACTTC.

V gene TRBV5-1 combines with J gene TRBJ1-1, with D perhaps TRBD1 (5 bases). Germline V CDR1 and CDR2: SGHRS, YFSETQ. CDR3 size: 17 residues. V shed 6 bases and J shed 3 bases, with 24 bases lying between them. The CDR3 nucleotides are TGCGCCAGCACCGACCCGAATTGGGGGGAGGCGGACACTGAAGCTTTCTTT. It yields the protein CASTDPNWGEADTEAFF.

V usage is TRBV6-1 and J usage is TRBJ2-1; 8 bases agree with TRBD2. The CDR3 sequence is 16 residues long. After removal of 1 base from V and 6 bases from J, the junction contained 8 bases not matched to a gene. The germline V gene has CDR1 MNHNS and CDR2 SASEGT. CDR3 loop: CASSEEAGGGSNEQFF. The CDR3 bases are TGTGCCAGCAGTGAAGAGGCCGGGGGGGGGAGCAATGAGCAGTTCTTC.

V gene TRBV5-1 combines with J gene TRBJ1-2; 7 bases fit TRBD1. The CDR3 consists of 13 residues. Looked up from germline, CDR1 is SGHRS and CDR2 is YFSETQ. V shed 4 bases and J 7 bases; nucleotides not matched to a gene: 7. The CDR3 reads CASSVDRPSGYTF. In DNA, the CDR3 is TGCGCCAGCAGCGTGGACAGGCCCTCTGGCTACACCTTC. Based on the CDR3 plus reference TRBV5-1 and TRBJ1-2, the full variable domain is KAGVTQTPRYLIKTRGQQVTLSCSPISGHRSVSWYQQTPGQGLQFLFEYFSETQRNKGNFPGRFSGRQFSNSRSEMNVSTLELGDSALYLCASSVDRPSGYTFGSGTRLTVV.

The chain is built from TRBV7-2 and TRBJ1-1; no definite D call. The CDR3 loop spans 16 amino acids. Germline V gives CDR1 SGHTA, CDR2 FQGNSA. V shed 2 bases and J shed 0 bases, with 13 bases lying between them. Written as DNA, the CDR3 is TGTGCCAGCAGCTTATTTCCTGAGGTGTTGAACACTGAAGCTTTCTTT. This encodes CASSLFPEVLNTEAFF.

V usage is TRBV5-6 and J usage is TRBJ2-3; the D gene is possibly TRBD2 (6 bases). The germline gives CDR1 SGHDT, CDR2 YYEEEE. The V end lost 2 bases, the J end lost 2 bases, and 12 bases lay between the germline ends. There are 15 residues in the CDR3. The CDR3 bases are TGTGCCAGCAGCTTTCCGGGACTTCCCACAGATACGCAGTATTTT. Its protein product is CASSFPGLPTDTQYF.

This clone was counted a single time. The chain couples TRBV28 to TRBJ2-2; a possible D gene is TRBD1 (5 bases). Between the trimmed V and J ends, which lost 2 bases and 2 bases, there was a span of 15 bases. CDR1 and CDR2 (germline): MDHEN, SYDVKM. The CDR3 is made up of 17 amino acids. The CDR3 region is CASSLGQGWGNTGELFF. CDR3 DNA sequence: TGTGCCAGCAGTTTAGGGCAGGGCTGGGGTAACACCGGGGAGCTGTTTTTT.

The rearrangement links TRBV2 to TRBJ1-1; unclear D gene. Deletions cut 3 bases from V and 0 bases from J, with 8 bases between. CDR1 and CDR2 from the germline V gene are SNHLY and FYNNEI. CDR3 length: 14 residues. CDR3 loop: CASSDNLMNTEAFF. The CDR3 nucleotides read TGTGCCAGCAGTGATAACCTAATGAACACTGAAGCTTTCTTT. Based on the CDR3 plus reference TRBV2 and TRBJ1-1, the full variable domain is EPEVTQTPSHQVTQMGQEVILRCVPISNHLYFYWYRQILGQKVEFLVSFYNNEISEKSEIFDDQFSVERPDGSNFTLKIRSTKLEDSAMYFCASSDNLMNTEAFFGQGTRLTVV.

This clone was observed a single time. The DNA of the CDR3 is TGTGCCGGCGGAGTCTATCTCAACGCAGATACGCAGTATTTT. Translation gives CAGGVYLNADTQYF. The genes are TRBV2 and TRBJ2-3; no clear D gene. CDR3 length: 14 amino acids. V was shortened by 11 bases and J by 4 bases, with 19 bases between the two germline ends. Germline V gene lookup returns CDR1 SNHLY and CDR2 FYNNEI.

The chain joins TRBV19 to TRBJ2-7; 11 positions match TRBD2. Germline V gene lookup returns CDR1 LNHDA and CDR2 SQIVND (reference sequence). The V segment lost 4 bases and the J segment 2 bases; nucleotides outside the gene matches: 4. The CDR3 sequence is 15 residues long. The CDR3: CASSTTSGITYEQYF. The DNA of the CDR3 is TGTGCCAGTAGTACGACTAGCGGGATTACCTACGAGCAGTACTTC. The full variable domain, rest sourced from reference TRBV19 and TRBJ2-7, is DGGITQSPKYLFRKEGQNVTLSCEQNLNHDAMYWYRQDPGQGLRLIYYSQIVNDFQKGDIAEGYSVSREKKESFPLTVTSAQKNPTAFYLCASSTTSGITYEQYFGPGTRLTVT.

The V and J genes are TRBV4-1 and TRBJ2-3; maybe TRBD2 (6 bases). The germline gives CDR1 MGHRA, CDR2 YSYEKL. The CDR3 loop spans 13 amino acids. V was shortened by 1 base and J by 4 bases, with 6 bases between the two germline ends. For the CDR3, the DNA is TGCGCCAGCAGCCAAGCGGGGGCAGATACGCAGTATTTT. Translation: CASSQAGADTQYF.

The V gene is TRBV2, the J gene TRBJ2-1; a weak D match, TRBD2 (5 bases). The CDR3 extends over 14 amino acids. Deletions cut 4 bases from V and 8 bases from J, with 15 bases between. Germline CDR1 SNHLY, CDR2 FYNNEI. The CDR3 DNA reads TGTGCCAGCAGTGTATGGGAGAGGTCCGATGAGCAGTTCTTC. The encoded protein is CASSVWERSDEQFF.

V gene TRBV7-9 combines with J gene TRBJ2-1; 7 bases line up with TRBD2. The CDR3 covers 16 residues. Trimming took 1 base from V and 7 from J; bases not matched to a gene: 10. Germline V CDR1 and CDR2: SEHNR, FQNEAQ (reference sequence). CDR3 sequence reads: CASSLGGSGWVNEQFF. For the CDR3, the DNA is TGTGCCAGCAGCTTAGGGGGTAGCGGGTGGGTAAATGAGCAGTTCTTC.

The chain joins TRBV13 to TRBJ2-7; D is unresolved. Germline-derived CDR1 and CDR2 are PRHDT and FYEKMQ (reference sequence). V lost 5 bases to trimming and J lost 6 bases, with 8 bases between them. The CDR3 totals 11 residues. The CDR3 DNA reads TGTGCCAGCAGCCTCAACGGCGAGCAGTACTTC. The encoded protein is CASSLNGEQYF. Full variable domain (rest looked up from reference TRBV13 and TRBJ2-7): AAGVIQSPRHLIKEKRETATLKCYPIPRHDTVYWYQQGPGQDPQFLISFYEKMQSDKGSIPDRFSAQQFSDYHSELNMSSLELGDSALYFCASSLNGEQYFGPGTRLTVT.

The J gene is TRBJ1-5, the V gene TRBV28; 7 nucleotides agree with TRBD1. Germline assignment: CDR1 MDHEN and CDR2 SYDVKM. The junction had 4 bases not matched to a gene; V was cut back by 7 bases and J by 4 bases. The CDR3 has 13 amino acids. The CDR3 DNA reads as TGTGCCAGCACCCCGGACAGGAATCAGCCCCAGCATTTT. Encoded protein: CASTPDRNQPQHF.